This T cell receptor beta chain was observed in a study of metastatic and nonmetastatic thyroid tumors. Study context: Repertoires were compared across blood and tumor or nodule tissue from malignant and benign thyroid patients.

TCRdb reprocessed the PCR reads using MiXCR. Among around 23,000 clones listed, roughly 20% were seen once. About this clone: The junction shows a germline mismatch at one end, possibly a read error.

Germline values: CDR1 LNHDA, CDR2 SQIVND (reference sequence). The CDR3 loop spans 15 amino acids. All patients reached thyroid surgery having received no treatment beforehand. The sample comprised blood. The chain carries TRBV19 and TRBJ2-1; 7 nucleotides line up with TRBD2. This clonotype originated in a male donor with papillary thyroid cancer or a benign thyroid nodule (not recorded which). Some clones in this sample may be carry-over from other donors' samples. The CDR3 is CDSSYSGLYYNEQFF. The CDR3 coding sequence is TGTGACAGTAGTTACTCGGGACTATACTACAATGAGCAGTTCTTC. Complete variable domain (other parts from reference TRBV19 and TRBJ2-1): DGGITQSPKYLFRKEGQNVTLSCEQNLNHDAMYWYRQDPGQGLRLIYYSQIVNDFQKGDIAEGYSVSREKKESFPLTVTSAQKNPTAFYLCDSSYSGLYYNEQFFGPGTRLTVL.